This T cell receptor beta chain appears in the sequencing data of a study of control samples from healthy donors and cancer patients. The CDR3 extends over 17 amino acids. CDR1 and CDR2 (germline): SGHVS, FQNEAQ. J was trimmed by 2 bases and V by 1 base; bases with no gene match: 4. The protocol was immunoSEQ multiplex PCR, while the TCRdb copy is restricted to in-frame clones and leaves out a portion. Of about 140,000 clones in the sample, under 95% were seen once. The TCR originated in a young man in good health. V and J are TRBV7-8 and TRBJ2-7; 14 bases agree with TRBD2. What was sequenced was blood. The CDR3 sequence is CASSLGTSGGLTYEQYF. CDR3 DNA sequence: TGTGCCAGCAGCTTAGGGACTAGCGGGGGGCTTACCTACGAGCAGTACTTC.